This T cell receptor (beta chain) stems from a study of T cell clonality in common variable immunodeficiency. Study-level points and caveats: CVID subjects had higher TCRbeta clonality than healthy controls, most marked in about a third. In common variable immunodeficiency, TCR beta chains reportedly carried fewer deletions and N-nucleotide insertions.

This CDR3 is 15 amino acids long. The V segment lost 3 bases and the J segment 3 bases; nucleotides outside the gene matches: 1. Germline CDR1 and CDR2: SGHDN and FVKESK. CVID subjects were some 15 female and 29 male, aged roughly 9 to 70. CVID subjects had received replacement immunoglobulin for at least one year. Measured with immunoSEQ multiplex PCR; TCRdb has only the in-frame clones, and not every one. This sample comprises tens of thousands of clones, none seen once only. The table lists this clone with many counts. Its antigen remains unidentified. The CDR3 extends 3 residues past the end of the read, so its final part is completed from the germline J gene.

J is TRBJ2-2 and V is TRBV14; 10 bases are shared with TRBD1. The sample taken for sequencing was peripheral blood mononuclear cells. This TCR was recovered from a human donor with common variable immunodeficiency. The CDR3 reads CASSQGQGYTGELFF. The covered CDR3 bases are TGTGCCAGCAGCCAGGGACAGGGGTACACCGGGGAG.